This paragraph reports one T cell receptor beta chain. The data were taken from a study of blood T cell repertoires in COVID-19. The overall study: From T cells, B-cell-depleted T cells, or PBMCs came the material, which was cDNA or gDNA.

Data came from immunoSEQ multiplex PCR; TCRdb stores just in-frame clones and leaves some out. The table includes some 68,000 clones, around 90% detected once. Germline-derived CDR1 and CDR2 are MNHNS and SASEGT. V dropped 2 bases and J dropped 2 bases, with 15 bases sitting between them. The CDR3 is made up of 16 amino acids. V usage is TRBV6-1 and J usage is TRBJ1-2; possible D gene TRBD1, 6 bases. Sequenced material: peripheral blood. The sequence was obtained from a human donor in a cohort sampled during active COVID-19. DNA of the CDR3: TGTGCCAGCAGTGAAAGGATAGGGACACAGAACTATGGCTACACCTTC. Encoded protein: CASSERIGTQNYGYTF.